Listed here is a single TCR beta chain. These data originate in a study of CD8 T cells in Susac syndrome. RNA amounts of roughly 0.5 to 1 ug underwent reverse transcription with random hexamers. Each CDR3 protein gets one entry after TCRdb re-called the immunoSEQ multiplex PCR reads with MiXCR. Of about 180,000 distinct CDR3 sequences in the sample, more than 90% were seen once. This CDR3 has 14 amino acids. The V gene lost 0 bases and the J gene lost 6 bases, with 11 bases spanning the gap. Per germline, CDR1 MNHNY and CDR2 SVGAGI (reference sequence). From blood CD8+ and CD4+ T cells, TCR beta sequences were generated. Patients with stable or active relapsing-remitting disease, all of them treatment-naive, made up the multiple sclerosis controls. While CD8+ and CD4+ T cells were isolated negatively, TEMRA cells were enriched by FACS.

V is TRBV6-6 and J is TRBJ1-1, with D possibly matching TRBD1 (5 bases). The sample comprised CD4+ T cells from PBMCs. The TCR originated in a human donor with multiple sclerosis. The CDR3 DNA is TGTGCCAGCAGTTACTCAACCTCCAGGGCTGAAGCTTTCTTT. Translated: CASSYSTSRAEAFF.